What follows are 7 T cell receptor beta chains derived from one specimen sequenced in a study of OX40 agonist ivuxolimab in advanced cancers. Measured with immunoSEQ multiplex PCR; TCRdb has only the in-frame clones, and not every one. The sample has about 58,000 clones, about 87% seen once; the top ten hold 3% to 3.5%. Sequencing was performed on CD4+ or CD8+ T cells sorted from blood, taken in a trial of the OX40 agonist ivuxolimab. These receptors were collected from an adult with an advanced solid tumor such as melanoma, head and neck, liver or kidney cancer.

This chain links TRBV5-1 with TRBJ2-3; 7 nucleotides agree with TRBD2. After removal of 4 bases from V and 10 bases from J, the junction contained 9 bases not matched to a gene. The CDR3 has 13 amino acids. The germline gives CDR1 SGHRS, CDR2 YFSETQ. The CDR3: CASSDQTSVAQYF. The CDR3 DNA follows: TGCGCCAGCAGCGACCAAACTAGCGTAGCGCAGTATTTT. Supplemented by reference TRBV5-1 and TRBJ2-3, the full variable domain reads KAGVTQTPRYLIKTRGQQVTLSCSPISGHRSVSWYQQTPGQGLQFLFEYFSETQRNKGNFPGRFSGRQFSNSRSEMNVSTLELGDSALYLCASSDQTSVAQYFGPGTRLTVL.

V usage is TRBV6-6 and J usage is TRBJ2-3; 8 bases agree with TRBD1. Germline V lookup: CDR1 MNHNY, CDR2 SVGAGI (reference sequence). The length of the CDR3 is 15 residues. Unmatched junction bases numbered 5, after V lost 4 bases and J lost 2 bases. The CDR3 loop reads CASSWLDRVTDTQYF. In nucleotides, the CDR3 is TGTGCCAGCAGTTGGTTGGACAGGGTCACAGATACGCAGTATTTT.

The genes are TRBV19 and TRBJ2-7, with 9 bases that match TRBD2. Germline CDR1 and CDR2: LNHDA and SQIVND (reference sequence). The CDR3 consists of 14 residues. Trimming cost V 4 bases and J 2 bases; bases outside gene matches: 3. CDR3: CASSKTSGTYEQYF. The CDR3 DNA sequence: TGTGCCAGTAGTAAGACTAGCGGAACCTACGAGCAGTACTTC.

The genes are TRBV15 and TRBJ2-5; 11 bases align to TRBD1. Near its end, the DNA agrees better with TRBJ2-7, so the J call may be wrong. Germline V gene data show CDR1 as LNHNV and CDR2 as YYDKDF (reference sequence). The CDR3 extends over 15 amino acids. The CDR3 loop is CATSYGQGAVDEQYF. For the CDR3, the DNA is TGTGCCACCAGCTACGGACAGGGGGCCGTCGACGAGCAGTACTTC.

This clone was detected only once. The V gene is TRBV30, the J gene TRBJ1-5, with D unclear. This CDR3 contains 13 residues. V was shortened by 0 bases and J by 4 bases, with 7 bases between the two germline ends. Germline values: CDR1 GTSNPN, CDR2 SVGIG (reference sequence). CDR3 in amino acids: CAWSVQENQPQHF. The CDR3 nucleotides are TGTGCCTGGAGTGTGCAGGAGAATCAGCCCCAGCATTTT.

CDR3 sequence reads: CASSDSISTQYF. The CDR3 nucleotides read TGTGCCAGCAGCGACTCGATTAGTACGCAGTATTTT. The chain couples TRBV9 to TRBJ2-3; D call uncertain. Trimming removed 3 bases from V and 8 bases from J, with 10 bases in between. The length of the CDR3 is 12 residues. Germline V CDR1 and CDR2: SGDLS, YYNGEE. Complete variable domain (other parts from reference TRBV9 and TRBJ2-3): DSGVTQTPKHLITATGQRVTLRCSPRSGDLSVYWYQQSLDQGLQFLIQYYNGEERAKGNILERFSAQQFPDLHSELNLSSLELGDSALYFCASSDSISTQYFGPGTRLTVL.

The chain couples TRBV11-2 to TRBJ2-7, with TRBD2 matching over 8 bases. Germline trimming cut 2 bases from V and 10 bases from J; bases unmatched to any gene: 7. This CDR3 region has 13 residues. The germline V gene encodes CDR1 SGHAT and CDR2 FQNNGV. This CDR3 is CASSLSEAGEQYF. The DNA of the CDR3 is TGTGCCAGCAGCTTAAGTGAAGCGGGGGAACAGTACTTC.